The rows below give T cell receptor beta chains drawn from one sample of a study of blood T cell repertoires in COVID-19. Clones were sequenced by immunoSEQ multiplex PCR, and TCRdb holds only the in-frame ones, with some missing. Of roughly 310,000 clones listed, about 88% are singletons. The sample taken for sequencing was PBMCs or T cells enriched from blood (not recorded which). All receptors derive from a man in his fifties or sixties who had recovered from COVID-19. The CDR3 runs from the conserved cysteine through the conserved F or W. A D gene is named only where the DNA matches it firmly. Rows may omit the clone size; those that give it use once, few, many or a size class.

length: 14; J: TRBJ1-3; size: NA; V: TRBV2; D: NA; CDR3: CASSVPSSGNTIYF; DNA: TGTGCCAGCAGTGTCCCATCATCTGGAAACACCATATATTTT
length: 13; J: TRBJ1-1; size: NA; V: TRBV27; D: NA; CDR3: CASSLSGRPEAFF; DNA: TGTGCCAGCAGTTTATCAGGGAGACCTGAAGCTTTCTTT
length: 18; J: TRBJ1-5; size: NA; V: TRBV7-6; D: NA; CDR3: CASSPDSEGRVSNQPQHF; DNA: TGTGCCAGCAGCCCGGATAGCGAGGGCAGAGTTAGCAATCAGCCCCAGCATTTT
length: 13; J: TRBJ1-5; size: NA; V: TRBV6-5; D: NA; CDR3: CASRQRRTAPQHF; DNA: TGTGCCAGCAGACAACGCCGGACAGCGCCCCAGCATTTT
length: 15; J: TRBJ2-4; size: NA; V: TRBV2; D: TRBD1; CDR3: CASRGQGLAKNIQYF; DNA: TGTGCCAGCAGGGGACAGGGTCTAGCCAAAAACATTCAGTACTTC
length: 14; J: TRBJ2-7; size: few; V: TRBV5-4; D: TRBD1; CDR3: CASSFGTGNTEQYF; DNA: TGTGCCAGCAGCTTCGGGACAGGGAATACCGAGCAGTACTTC
length: 15; J: TRBJ1-6; size: NA; V: TRBV30; D: TRBD1; CDR3: CAWSPGTGGNSPLHF; DNA: TGTGCCTGGAGTCCCGGGACAGGGGGGAATTCACCCCTCCACTTT
length: 16; J: TRBJ1-2; size: once; V: TRBV4-1; D: NA; CDR3: CASSQVYPGENYGYTF; DNA: TGCGCCAGCAGCCAAGTATACCCAGGGGAGAACTATGGCTACACCTTC
length: 15; J: TRBJ2-6; size: NA; V: TRBV18; D: NA; CDR3: CASSPPSAGANVLTF; DNA: TGTGCCAGCTCACCACCGAGCGCTGGGGCCAACGTCCTGACTTTC
length: 14; J: TRBJ2-7; size: few; V: TRBV9; D: TRBD1; CDR3: CASSVGGQGYEQYF; DNA: TGTGCCAGCAGCGTAGGGGGACAGGGCTACGAGCAGTACTTC
length: 17; J: TRBJ1-1; size: NA; V: TRBV10-3; D: NA; CDR3: CAISSSGGTVVGTEAFF; DNA: TGTGCCATATCGTCCTCTGGGGGGACCGTGGTGGGCACTGAAGCTTTCTTT
length: 14; J: TRBJ1-2; size: NA; V: TRBV25-1; D: TRBD1; CDR3: CASSEDRGHYGYTF; DNA: TGTGCCAGCAGTGAGGACAGGGGTCACTATGGCTACACCTTC